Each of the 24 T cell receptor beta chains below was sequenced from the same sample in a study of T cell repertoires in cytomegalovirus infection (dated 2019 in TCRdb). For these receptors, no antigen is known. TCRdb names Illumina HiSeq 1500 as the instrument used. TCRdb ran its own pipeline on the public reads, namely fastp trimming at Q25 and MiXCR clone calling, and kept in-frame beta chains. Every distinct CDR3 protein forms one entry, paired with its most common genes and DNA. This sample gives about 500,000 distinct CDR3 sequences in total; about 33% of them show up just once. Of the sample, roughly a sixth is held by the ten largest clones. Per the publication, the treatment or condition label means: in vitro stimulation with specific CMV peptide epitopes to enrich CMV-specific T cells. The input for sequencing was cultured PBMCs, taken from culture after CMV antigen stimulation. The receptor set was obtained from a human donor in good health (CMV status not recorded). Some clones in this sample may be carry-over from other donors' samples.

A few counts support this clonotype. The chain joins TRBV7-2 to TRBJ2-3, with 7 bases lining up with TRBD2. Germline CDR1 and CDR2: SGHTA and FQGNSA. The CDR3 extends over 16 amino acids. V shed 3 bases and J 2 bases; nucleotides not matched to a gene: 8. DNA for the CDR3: TGTGCCAGCAGCTTCGGGGGAGCGGGGCTCACAGATACGCAGTATTTT. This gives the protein CASSFGGAGLTDTQYF.

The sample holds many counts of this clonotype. CDR3 DNA: TGTGCCAGCAGTTTATACAGGGCAAACACCGGGGAGCTGTTTTTT. Protein: CASSLYRANTGELFF. The chain recombines TRBV27 with TRBJ2-2; the D gene is possibly TRBD1 (6 bases). V lost 1 base, J lost 2 bases, and 8 bases lay in between. The germline gives CDR1 MNHEY, CDR2 SMNVEV (reference sequence). The length of the CDR3 is 15 residues.

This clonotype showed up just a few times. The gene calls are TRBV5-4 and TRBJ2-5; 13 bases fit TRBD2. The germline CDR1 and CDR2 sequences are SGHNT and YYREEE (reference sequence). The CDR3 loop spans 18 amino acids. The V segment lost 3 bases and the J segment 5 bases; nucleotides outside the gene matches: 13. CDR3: CASSSGTSGIGHGETQYF. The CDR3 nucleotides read TGTGCCAGCAGCTCGGGGACTAGCGGGATTGGGCACGGGGAGACCCAGTACTTC.

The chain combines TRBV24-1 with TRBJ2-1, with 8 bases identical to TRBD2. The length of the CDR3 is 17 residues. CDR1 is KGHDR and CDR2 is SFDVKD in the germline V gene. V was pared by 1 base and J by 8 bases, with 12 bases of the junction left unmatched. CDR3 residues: CATSDLAVAGRSHEQFF. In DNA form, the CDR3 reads TGTGCCACCAGTGATTTAGCCGTAGCGGGAAGGAGCCATGAGCAGTTCTTC.

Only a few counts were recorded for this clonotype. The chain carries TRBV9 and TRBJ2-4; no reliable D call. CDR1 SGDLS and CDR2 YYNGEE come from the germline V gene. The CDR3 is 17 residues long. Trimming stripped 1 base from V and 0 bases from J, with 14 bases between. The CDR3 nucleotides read TGTGCCAGCAGCGTAACCCTATGGAGACTAGCCAAAAACATTCAGTACTTC. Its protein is CASSVTLWRLAKNIQYF.

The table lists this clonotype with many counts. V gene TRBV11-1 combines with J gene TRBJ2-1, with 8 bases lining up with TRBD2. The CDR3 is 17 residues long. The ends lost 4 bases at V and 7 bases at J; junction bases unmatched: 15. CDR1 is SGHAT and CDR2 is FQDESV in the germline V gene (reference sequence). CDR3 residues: CASSSQTGGSRRNEQFF. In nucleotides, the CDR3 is TGTGCCAGCAGCTCTCAAACGGGAGGGAGCAGGAGGAATGAGCAGTTCTTC.

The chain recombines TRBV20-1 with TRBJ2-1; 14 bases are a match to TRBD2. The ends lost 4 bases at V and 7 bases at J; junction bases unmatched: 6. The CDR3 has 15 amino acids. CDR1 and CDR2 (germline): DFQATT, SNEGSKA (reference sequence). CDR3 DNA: TGCAGTGCTATGGGACTAGCGGGAGCGGGGAATGAGCAGTTCTTC. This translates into CSAMGLAGAGNEQFF.

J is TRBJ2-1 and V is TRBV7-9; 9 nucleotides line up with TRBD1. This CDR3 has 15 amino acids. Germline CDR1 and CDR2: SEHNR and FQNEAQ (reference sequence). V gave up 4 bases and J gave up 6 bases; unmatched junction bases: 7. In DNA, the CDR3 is TGTGCCAGCAGCTCCGGGACAGGGAGTATCAATGAGCAGTTCTTC. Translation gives CASSSGTGSINEQFF.

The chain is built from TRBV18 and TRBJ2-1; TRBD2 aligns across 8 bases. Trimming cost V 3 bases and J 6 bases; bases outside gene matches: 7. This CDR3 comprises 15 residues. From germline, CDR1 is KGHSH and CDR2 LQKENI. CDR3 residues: CASSPGTSNGNEQFF. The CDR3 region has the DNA TGTGCCAGCTCACCGGGGACTAGTAACGGCAATGAGCAGTTCTTC.

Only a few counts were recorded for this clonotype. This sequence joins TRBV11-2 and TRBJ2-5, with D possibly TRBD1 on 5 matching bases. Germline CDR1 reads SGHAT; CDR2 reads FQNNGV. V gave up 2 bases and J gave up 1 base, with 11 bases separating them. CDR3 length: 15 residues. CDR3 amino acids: CASSLFTGGQETQYF. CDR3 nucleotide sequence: TGTGCCAGCAGCTTATTTACAGGCGGCCAAGAGACCCAGTACTTC.

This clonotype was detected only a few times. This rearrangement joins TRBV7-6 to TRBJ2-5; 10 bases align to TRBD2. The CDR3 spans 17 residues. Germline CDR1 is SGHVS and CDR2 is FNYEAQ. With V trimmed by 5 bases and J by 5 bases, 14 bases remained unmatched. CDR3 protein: CASSAILAGEGRETQYF. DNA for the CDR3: TGTGCCAGCAGCGCCATCCTAGCGGGAGAGGGGAGGGAGACCCAGTACTTC.

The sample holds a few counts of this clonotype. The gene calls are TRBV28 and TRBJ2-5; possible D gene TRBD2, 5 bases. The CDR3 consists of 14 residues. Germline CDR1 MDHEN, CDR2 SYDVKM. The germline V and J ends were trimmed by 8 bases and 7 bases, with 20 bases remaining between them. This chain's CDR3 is CASAPSGNPGTQYF. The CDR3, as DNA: TGTGCCAGCGCCCCATCGGGGAACCCAGGGACCCAGTACTTC.

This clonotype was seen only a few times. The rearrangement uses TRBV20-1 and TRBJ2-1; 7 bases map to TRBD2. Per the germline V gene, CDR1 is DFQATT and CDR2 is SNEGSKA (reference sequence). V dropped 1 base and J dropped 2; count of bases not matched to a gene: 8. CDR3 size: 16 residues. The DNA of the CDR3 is TGCAGTGCTAGAGCAGGCGGGAGATCCCCCTACAATGAGCAGTTCTTC. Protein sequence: CSARAGGRSPYNEQFF.

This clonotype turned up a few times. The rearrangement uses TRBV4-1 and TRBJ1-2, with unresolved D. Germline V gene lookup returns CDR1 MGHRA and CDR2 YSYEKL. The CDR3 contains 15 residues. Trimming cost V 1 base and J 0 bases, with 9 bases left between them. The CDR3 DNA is TGCGCCAGCAGCCAAGGCCCAGGCTCTAACTATGGCTACACCTTC. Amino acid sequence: CASSQGPGSNYGYTF.

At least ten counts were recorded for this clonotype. This CDR3 is CASSLVGSSYNEQFF. The CDR3 region has the DNA TGTGCCAGCAGCTTAGTCGGGAGCTCCTACAATGAGCAGTTCTTC. This chain uses TRBV7-2 with TRBJ2-1; a weak D match, TRBD2 (6 bases). From germline, CDR1 is SGHTA and CDR2 FQGNSA. This CDR3 has 15 amino acids. Trimming shortened V by 1 base and J by 0 bases, and 7 bases separated the two germline ends.

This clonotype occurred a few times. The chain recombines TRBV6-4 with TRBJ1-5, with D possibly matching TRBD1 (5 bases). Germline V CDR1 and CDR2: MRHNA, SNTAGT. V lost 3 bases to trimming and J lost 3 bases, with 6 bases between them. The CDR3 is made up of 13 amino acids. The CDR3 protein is CASSEDNNQPQHF. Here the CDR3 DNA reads TGTGCCAGCAGTGAGGACAACAATCAGCCCCAGCATTTT.

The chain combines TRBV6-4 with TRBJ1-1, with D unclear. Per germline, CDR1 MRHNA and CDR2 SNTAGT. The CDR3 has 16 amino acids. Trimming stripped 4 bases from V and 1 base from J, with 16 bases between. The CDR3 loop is CASSAMLPPGNTEAFF. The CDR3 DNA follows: TGTGCCAGCAGTGCCATGTTGCCCCCGGGGAACACTGAAGCTTTCTTT.

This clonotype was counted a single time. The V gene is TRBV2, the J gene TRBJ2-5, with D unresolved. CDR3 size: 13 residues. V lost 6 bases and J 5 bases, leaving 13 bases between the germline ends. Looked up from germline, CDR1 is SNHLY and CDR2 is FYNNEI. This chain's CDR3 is CASRMVKVETQYF. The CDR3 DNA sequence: TGTGCCAGCAGAATGGTGAAGGTGGAGACCCAGTACTTC.

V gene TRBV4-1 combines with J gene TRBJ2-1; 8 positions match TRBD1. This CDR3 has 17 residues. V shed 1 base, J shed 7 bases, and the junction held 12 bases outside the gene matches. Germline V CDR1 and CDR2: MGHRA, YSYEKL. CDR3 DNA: TGCGCCAGCAGCCAAGTTAGGACAGGGAATTATTTTAATGAGCAGTTCTTC. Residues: CASSQVRTGNYFNEQFF.

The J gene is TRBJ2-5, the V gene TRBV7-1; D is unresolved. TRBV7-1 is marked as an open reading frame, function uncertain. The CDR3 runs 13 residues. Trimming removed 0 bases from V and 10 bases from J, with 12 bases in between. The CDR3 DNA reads TGTGCCAGCAGCTCAGCGGAGCCTGAGGACCAGTACTTC. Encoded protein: CASSSAEPEDQYF.

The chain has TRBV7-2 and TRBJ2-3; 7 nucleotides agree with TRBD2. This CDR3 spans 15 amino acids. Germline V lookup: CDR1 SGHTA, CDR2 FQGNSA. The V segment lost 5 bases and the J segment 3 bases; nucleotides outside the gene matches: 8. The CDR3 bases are TGTGCCAGCAGCGTTAGCGGGCTAGATACAGATACGCAGTATTTT. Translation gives CASSVSGLDTDTQYF.

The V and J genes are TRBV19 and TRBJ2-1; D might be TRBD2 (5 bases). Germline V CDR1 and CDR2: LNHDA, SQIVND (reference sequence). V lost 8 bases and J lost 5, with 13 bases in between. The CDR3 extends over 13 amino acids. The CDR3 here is CASAEWGDNEQFF. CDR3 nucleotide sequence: TGTGCCAGTGCTGAGTGGGGAGACAATGAGCAGTTCTTC.

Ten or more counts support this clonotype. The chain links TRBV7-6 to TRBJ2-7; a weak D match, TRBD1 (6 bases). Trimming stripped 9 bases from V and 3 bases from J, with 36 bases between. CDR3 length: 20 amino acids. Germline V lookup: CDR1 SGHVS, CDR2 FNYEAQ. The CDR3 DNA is TGTGCCAGAGGGCCCGTGCCAGGTACGGGACATCGGCTTCCTTTCTACGAGCAGTACGTC. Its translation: CARGPVPGTGHRLPFYEQYV.

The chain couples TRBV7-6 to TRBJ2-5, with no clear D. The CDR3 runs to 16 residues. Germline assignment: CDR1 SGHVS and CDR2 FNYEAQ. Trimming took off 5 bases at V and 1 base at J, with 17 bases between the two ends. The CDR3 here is CASSPSGLAVQETQYF. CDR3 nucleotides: TGTGCCAGCAGCCCCTCAGGTTTAGCTGTCCAAGAGACCCAGTACTTC.